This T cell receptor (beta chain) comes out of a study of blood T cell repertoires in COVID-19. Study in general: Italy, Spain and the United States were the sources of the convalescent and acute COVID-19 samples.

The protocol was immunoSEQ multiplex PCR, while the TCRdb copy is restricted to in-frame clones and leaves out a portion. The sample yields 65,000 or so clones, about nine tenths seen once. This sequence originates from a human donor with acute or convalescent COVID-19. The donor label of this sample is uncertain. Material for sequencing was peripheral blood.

The CDR3 DNA reads TGCGCCAGCAGCCAAGCCAGAACGCAGCCCCAGCATTTT. It specifies CASSQARTQPQHF. This sequence joins TRBV4-1 and TRBJ1-5; the D is unclear. This CDR3 contains 13 residues. Germline CDR1 is MGHRA and CDR2 is YSYEKL. Deletions cut 1 base from V and 7 bases from J, with 8 bases between.